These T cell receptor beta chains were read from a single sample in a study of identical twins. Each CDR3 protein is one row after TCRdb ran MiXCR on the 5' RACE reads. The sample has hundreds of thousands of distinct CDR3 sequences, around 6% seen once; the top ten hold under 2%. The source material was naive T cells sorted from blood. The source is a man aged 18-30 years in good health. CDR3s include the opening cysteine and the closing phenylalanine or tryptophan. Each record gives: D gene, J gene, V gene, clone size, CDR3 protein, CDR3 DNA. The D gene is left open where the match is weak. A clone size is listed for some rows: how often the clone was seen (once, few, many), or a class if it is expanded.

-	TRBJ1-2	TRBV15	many	CATSRGYEKGGYTF	TGTGCCACCAGCAGAGGCTACGAAAAGGGTGGCTACACCTTC
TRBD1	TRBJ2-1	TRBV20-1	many	CSMTGGQNEQFF	TGCAGTATGACAGGGGGACAGAATGAGCAGTTCTTC
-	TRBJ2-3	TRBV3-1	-	CASSQVPLGPGRGDTQYF	TGTGCCAGCAGCCAAGTCCCTCTAGGACCGGGACGGGGAGATACGCAGTATTTT
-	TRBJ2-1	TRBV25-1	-	CASTRTNNEQFF	TGTGCCAGCACCAGGACAAACAATGAGCAGTTCTTC
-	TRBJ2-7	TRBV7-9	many	CASSLISAYEQYF	TGTGCCAGCAGCTTGATATCCGCCTACGAGCAGTACTTC
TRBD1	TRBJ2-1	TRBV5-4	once	CASSRQGNSYNEQFF	TGTGCCAGCAGCCGACAGGGAAATTCCTACAATGAGCAGTTCTTC
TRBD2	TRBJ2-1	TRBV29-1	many	CSVEDLPGLAGKDEQFF	TGCAGCGTTGAAGATCTTCCGGGACTAGCGGGAAAGGATGAGCAGTTCTTC
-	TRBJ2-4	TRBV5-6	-	CASSLDGISSGDF	TGTGCCAGCAGCTTGGACGGAATATCATCAGGCGACTTC
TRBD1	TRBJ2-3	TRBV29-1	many	CSVRQGPGTQYF	TGCAGCGTCAGACAGGGCCCCGGTACGCAGTATTTT
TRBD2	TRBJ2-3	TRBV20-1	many	CSAPLAGGGPDTQYF	TGCAGTGCTCCCCTAGCGGGAGGGGGCCCAGATACGCAGTATTTT
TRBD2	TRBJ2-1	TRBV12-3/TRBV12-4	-	CASSPPPGTSRGEQFF	TGTGCCAGCAGTCCCCCTCCCGGGACTAGCAGGGGTGAGCAGTTCTTC
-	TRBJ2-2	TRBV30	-	CASKGRGGTGELFF	TGTGCCTCCAAGGGCAGGGGCGGCACCGGGGAGCTGTTTTTT
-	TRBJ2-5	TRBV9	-	CASTAGSVGETQYF	TGTGCCAGCACCGCCGGTAGCGTAGGAGAGACCCAGTACTTC
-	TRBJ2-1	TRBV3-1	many	CASSPQDSEQFF	TGTGCCAGCAGCCCACAGGACAGCGAGCAGTTCTTC
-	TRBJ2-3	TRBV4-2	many	CASSHDDRPTVPFSTDTQYF	TGTGCCAGCAGCCATGACGACAGGCCCACGGTACCTTTTAGCACAGATACGCAGTATTTT
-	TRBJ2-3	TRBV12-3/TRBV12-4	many	CASRSTHTDTQYF	TGTGCCAGCAGATCGACCCACACAGATACGCAGTATTTT
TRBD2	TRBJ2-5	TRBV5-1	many	CASSLTSGWTAETQYF	TGCGCCAGCAGCTTAACTAGCGGATGGACCGCAGAGACCCAGTACTTC
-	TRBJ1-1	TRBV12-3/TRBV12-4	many	CASSLSTNTEAFF	TGCGCCAGCAGCTTGTCGACTAACACTGAAGCTTTCTTT
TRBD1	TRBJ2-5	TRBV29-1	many	CSGTGSQETQYF	TGCAGCGGGACAGGCTCACAAGAGACCCAGTACTTC
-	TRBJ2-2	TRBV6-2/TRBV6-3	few	CASSYETGTGELFF	TGTGCCAGCAGTTACGAAACTGGAACCGGGGAGCTGTTTTTT
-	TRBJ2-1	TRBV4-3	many	CASSQDVEAASLYNEQFF	TGCGCCAGCAGCCAAGACGTCGAAGCGGCCTCACTCTACAATGAGCAGTTCTTC
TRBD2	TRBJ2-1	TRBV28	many	CASRRPSGSYNEQFF	TGTGCCAGCAGGAGGCCTAGCGGAAGCTACAATGAGCAGTTCTTC
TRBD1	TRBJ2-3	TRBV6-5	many	CAISYLPLKQGAGDTQYF	TGTGCCATCAGTTACTTACCGTTAAAACAGGGGGCTGGAGATACGCAGTATTTT
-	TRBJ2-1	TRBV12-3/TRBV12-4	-	CASSLVGRGVNEQFF	TGTGCCAGCAGTTTAGTGGGGAGGGGGGTCAATGAGCAGTTCTTC
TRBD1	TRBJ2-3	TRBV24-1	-	CATSDPDRDSTDTQYF	TGTGCCACCAGTGACCCCGACAGGGACAGCACAGATACGCAGTATTTT
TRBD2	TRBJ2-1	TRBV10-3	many	CAISESSGTSGRMAYNEQFF	TGTGCCATCAGTGAGTCCTCAGGGACTAGCGGGAGAATGGCCTACAATGAGCAGTTCTTC
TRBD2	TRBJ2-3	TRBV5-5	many	CASSFSAGETDTQYF	TGTGCCAGCAGCTTTTCGGCGGGAGAAACAGATACGCAGTATTTT
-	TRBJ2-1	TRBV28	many	CASYQHSSSYNEQFF	TGTGCCAGCTACCAACACTCGAGCTCCTACAATGAGCAGTTCTTC
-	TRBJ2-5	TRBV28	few	CAVEAPRETQYF	TGTGCCGTTGAAGCGCCAAGAGAGACCCAGTACTTC
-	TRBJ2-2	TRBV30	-	CAWSARQPWAGELFF	TGTGCCTGGAGCGCTAGGCAACCGTGGGCCGGGGAGCTGTTTTTT
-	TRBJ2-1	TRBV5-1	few	CASSLDLVSYNEQFF	TGCGCCAGCAGCCTTGACTTAGTCTCCTACAATGAGCAGTTCTTC
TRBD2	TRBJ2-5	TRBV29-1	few	CSAQPGGGRGETQYF	TGCAGCGCCCAGCCTGGCGGGGGACGGGGGGAGACCCAGTACTTC
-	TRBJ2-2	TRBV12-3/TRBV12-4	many	CASSPVGRANTGELFF	TGTGCCAGCAGTCCCGTCGGTCGAGCGAACACCGGGGAGCTGTTTTTT
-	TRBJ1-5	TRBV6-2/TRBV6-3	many	CASSSVGLQQPQHF	TGTGCCAGCAGTTCGGTTGGGCTTCAACAGCCCCAGCATTTT
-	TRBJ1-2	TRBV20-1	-	CSAREHSAENYGYTF	TGCAGTGCCCGGGAGCACAGCGCTGAAAACTATGGCTACACCTTC
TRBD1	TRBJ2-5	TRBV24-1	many	CAVISDRVDQETQYF	TGTGCCGTTATCTCGGACAGGGTGGACCAAGAGACCCAGTACTTC
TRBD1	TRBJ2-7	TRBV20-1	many	CSARGSGGLNEQYF	TGCAGTGCTAGAGGGTCAGGGGGCCTTAACGAGCAGTACTTC
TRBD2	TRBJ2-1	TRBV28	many	CASSVLASGPYNEQFF	TGTGCCAGCAGTGTCCTGGCTAGCGGGCCCTACAATGAGCAGTTCTTC
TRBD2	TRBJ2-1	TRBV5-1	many	CASSLPGLAPNEQFF	TGCGCCAGCAGCCTACCGGGACTAGCGCCCAATGAGCAGTTCTTC
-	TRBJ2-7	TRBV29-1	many	CSVGTGSGEQYF	TGCAGCGTCGGAACAGGGTCGGGGGAGCAGTACTTC
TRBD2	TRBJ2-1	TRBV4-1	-	CASSPGLVTSGSYNEQFF	TGCGCCAGCAGTCCGGGACTAGTAACGTCTGGCTCCTACAATGAGCAGTTCTTC
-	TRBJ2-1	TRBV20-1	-	CSANGLIDNEQFF	TGCAGTGCTAACGGACTAATCGACAATGAGCAGTTCTTC
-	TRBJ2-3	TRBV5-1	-	CASSLAIGGTDTQYF	TGCGCCAGCAGCTTGGCCATCGGGGGCACAGATACGCAGTATTTT
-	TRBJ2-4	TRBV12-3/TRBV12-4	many	CASSPFGGKNIQYF	TGTGCCAGCAGTCCGTTTGGGGGGAAAAACATTCAGTACTTC
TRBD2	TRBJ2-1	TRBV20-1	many	CSAKREVSYNEQFF	TGCAGTGCTAAACGGGAGGTCTCCTACAATGAGCAGTTCTTC
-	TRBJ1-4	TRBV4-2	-	CASSQNEKLFF	TGTGCCAGCAGCCAAAATGAAAAACTGTTTTTT
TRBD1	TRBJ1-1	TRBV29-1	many	CSVEARGHGEAFF	TGCAGCGTTGAAGCTAGGGGGCACGGTGAAGCTTTCTTT
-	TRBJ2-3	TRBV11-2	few	CASSSFTGVTTDTQYF	TGTGCCAGCAGCTCATTCACGGGAGTGACGACAGATACGCAGTATTTT
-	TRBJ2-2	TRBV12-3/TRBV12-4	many	CASSFGDGELFF	TGTGCCAGCAGTTTTGGGGACGGGGAGCTGTTTTTT
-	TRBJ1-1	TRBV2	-	CASSAGHRANTEAFF	TGTGCCAGCAGTGCGGGTCACAGGGCGAACACTGAAGCTTTCTTT
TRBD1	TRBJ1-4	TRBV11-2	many	CASSPRTGGAEKLFF	TGTGCCAGCAGCCCCCGGACAGGGGGCGCTGAAAAACTGTTTTTT
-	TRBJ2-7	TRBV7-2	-	CASSFSFGSGYEQYF	TGTGCCAGCAGCTTCTCCTTCGGGAGCGGTTACGAGCAGTACTTC
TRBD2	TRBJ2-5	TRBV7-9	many	CASSLFAGGPQETQYF	TGTGCCAGCAGCTTATTTGCGGGAGGGCCTCAAGAGACCCAGTACTTC
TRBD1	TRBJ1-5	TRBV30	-	CAWSPGTDQPQHF	TGTGCCTGGAGCCCCGGGACAGATCAGCCCCAGCATTTT
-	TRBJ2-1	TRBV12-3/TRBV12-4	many	CASSNQGVFNEQFF	TGTGCCAGCAGCAATCAGGGAGTCTTCAATGAGCAGTTCTTC
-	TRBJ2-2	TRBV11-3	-	CASSFGNTGKLFF	TGTGCCAGCAGCTTCGGGAACACCGGGAAGCTGTTTTTT
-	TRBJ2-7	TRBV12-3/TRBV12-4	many	CASSLPGLRSYEQYF	TGTGCCAGCAGTTTACCGGGACTCCGATCCTACGAGCAGTACTTC
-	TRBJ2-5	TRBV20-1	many	CSAIPSVETQYF	TGCAGTGCGATTCCTAGCGTCGAGACCCAGTACTTC
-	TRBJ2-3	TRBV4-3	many	CASSQRGLFTDTQYF	TGCGCCAGCAGCCAAAGGGGACTGTTCACAGATACGCAGTATTTT